The source of this TCR beta chain is a study of early T cells in non-severe SARS-CoV-2 infection. A single record per CDR3 protein comes from TCRdb applying MiXCR to the 5' RACE reads. The table includes roughly 26,000 distinct CDR3 sequences, just over 4% detected once. There are 17 residues in the CDR3. The ends lost 1 base at V and 9 bases at J; junction bases unmatched: 14. The germline V gene encodes CDR1 DFQATT and CDR2 SNEGSKA (reference sequence). This clonotype was counted at least ten times. The V gene is TRBV20-1, the J gene TRBJ2-3, with 12 bases identical to TRBD2. Sequenced input: whole blood. This TCR derives from an adult who was a healthcare worker with PCR-confirmed SARS-CoV-2 infection or an uninfected control (not recorded which). This CDR3 is CSARVTSGRNRQGTQYF. The CDR3 DNA is TGCAGTGCTAGAGTTACTAGCGGGAGGAACCGTCAGGGCACGCAGTATTTT.